The entry below gives a single TCR beta chain sequence along with its context. The data originate from a study of blood T cell repertoires in COVID-19. Study details: Italy, Spain and the United States were the sources of the convalescent and acute COVID-19 samples. T cells, B-cell-depleted T cells, or PBMCs supplied cDNA or gDNA.

V dropped 2 bases and J dropped 6 bases, with 7 bases sitting between them. The CDR3 sequence is 12 residues long. Germline assignment: CDR1 SGDLS and CDR2 YYNGEE. Per the original methods: Estimates of nucleated cell counts were drawn from the amplification of reference gene primers. The assay was immunoSEQ multiplex PCR, and TCRdb's table has in-frame clones only and misses some. V, J and clone size derive from that table, while D and trimming were established from the DNA sequence. The sample has 55,000 to 75,000 clones, approximately 82% seen once. Sequenced input: peripheral blood. This chain joins TRBV9 and TRBJ2-3; no clear D gene. The clonotype originates from a man older than 75 with active COVID-19. The CDR3, as DNA: TGTGCCAGCAGCGTCCAGTTTGATACGCAGTATTTT. Translated, it gives CASSVQFDTQYF.